The 32 T cell receptor beta chains presented below share a single source sample, sequenced in a study of T cell responses to AZD1222 COVID-19 vaccine. The data were produced by immunoSEQ multiplex PCR, yet TCRdb's version contains in-frame clones alone and is incomplete. Seen here are about 140,000 clones, over 85% observed once, and the top ten hold roughly 5%. The material was peripheral blood, obtained on day 0 of AZD1222 vaccination. These receptors came from an adult in good health.

This chain joins TRBV25-1 and TRBJ1-6, with 8 nucleotides matching TRBD1. Losses at the gene ends were 4 bases for V and 6 bases for J; bases not matched to a gene: 5. The germline V gene encodes CDR1 MGHDK and CDR2 SYGVNS. CDR3 length: 15 residues. This CDR3 reads CASSVRTGSNSPLHF. Written as DNA, the CDR3 is TGTGCCAGCAGTGTCCGGACAGGGAGTAATTCACCCCTCCACTTT.

The rearrangement uses TRBV19 and TRBJ2-7, with 10 bases fitting TRBD2. The CDR3 spans 13 residues. Germline V gene lookup returns CDR1 LNHDA and CDR2 SQIVND (reference sequence). Germline trimming cut 8 bases from V and 0 bases from J; bases unmatched to any gene: 1. DNA for the CDR3: TGTGCCAGTCGACTAGCGGGCTCCTACGAGCAGTACTTC. It yields the protein CASRLAGSYEQYF. Variable domain in full (rest from reference TRBV19 and TRBJ2-7): DGGITQSPKYLFRKEGQNVTLSCEQNLNHDAMYWYRQDPGQGLRLIYYSQIVNDFQKGDIAEGYSVSREKKESFPLTVTSAQKNPTAFYLCASRLAGSYEQYFGPGTRLTVT.

The rearrangement joins TRBV2 to TRBJ2-1; 10 nucleotides line up with TRBD2. CDR1 is SNHLY, CDR2 FYNNEI, per germline. Unmatched junction bases numbered 8, after V lost 8 bases and J lost 7 bases. CDR3 length: 14 amino acids. The CDR3 DNA follows: TGTGCCAGCGAAGTACTAGCGGGAATGAATGAGCAGTTCTTC. Protein product: CASEVLAGMNEQFF. Using reference TRBV2 and TRBJ2-1 for the parts outside the CDR3, the full variable domain is EPEVTQTPSHQVTQMGQEVILRCVPISNHLYFYWYRQILGQKVEFLVSFYNNEISEKSEIFDDQFSVERPDGSNFTLKIRSTKLEDSAMYFCASEVLAGMNEQFFGPGTRLTVL.

This chain uses TRBV2 with TRBJ1-5, with TRBD1 identical over 10 bases. CDR1 is SNHLY and CDR2 is FYNNEI in the germline V gene. V was clipped by 3 bases and J by 7 bases; unmatched bases: 9. The CDR3 is 16 residues long. CDR3 bases: TGTGCCAGCAGTGACCGGACAGGGGGATACGGCCAGCCCCAGCATTTT. Translation gives CASSDRTGGYGQPQHF.

There are a few counts of this clone. J is TRBJ2-7 and V is TRBV5-1; D uncertain. The CDR3 loop spans 16 amino acids. Trimming took 5 bases from V and 2 from J, leaving 20 bases between them. Germline CDR1 is SGHRS and CDR2 is YFSETQ. For the CDR3, the DNA is TGCGCCAGCAGGCCCACCAGGTTAGCACCGACCTACGAGCAGTACTTC. This sequence encodes CASRPTRLAPTYEQYF.

The chain recombines TRBV5-1 with TRBJ1-6, with no clear D. This CDR3 spans 15 amino acids. The germline CDR1 and CDR2 sequences are SGHRS and YFSETQ. With 5 bases removed from V and 8 bases from J, the gap between germline ends came to 17 bases. The CDR3 sequence: CASSVSRMHDSPLHF. The CDR3 DNA follows: TGCGCCAGCAGTGTCAGTCGGATGCATGATTCACCCCTCCACTTT.

Only a few counts were recorded for this clone. This chain connects TRBV7-6 to TRBJ1-4, with D uncertain. Germline V gives CDR1 SGHVS, CDR2 FNYEAQ. The CDR3 consists of 15 residues. V was clipped by 0 bases and J by 5 bases, with 10 bases between them. The CDR3 here is CASSLASQMNEKLFF. The CDR3 nucleotides are TGTGCCAGCAGCTTAGCAAGTCAGATGAATGAAAAACTGTTTTTT.

The chain is built from TRBV19 and TRBJ1-6, with D possibly matching TRBD1 (5 bases). The germline CDR1 and CDR2 sequences are LNHDA and SQIVND (reference sequence). Trimming took off 7 bases at V and 3 bases at J, with 7 bases between the two ends. This CDR3 comprises 13 residues. The CDR3 sequence: CASKDSYNSPLHF. The CDR3 DNA reads TGTGCCAGTAAAGACAGCTATAATTCACCCCTCCACTTT.

The gene calls are TRBV28 and TRBJ1-6; a weak D match, TRBD1 (6 bases). V lost 6 bases to trimming and J lost 9 bases, with 24 bases between them. The CDR3 runs to 17 residues. Looked up from germline, CDR1 is MDHEN and CDR2 is SYDVKM. The chain's CDR3 is CASRSQLRRGAGSPLHF. The DNA of the CDR3 is TGTGCCAGCAGGTCCCAACTACGGCGGGGGGCCGGTTCACCCCTCCACTTT. The full variable domain, rest sourced from reference TRBV28 and TRBJ1-6, is DVKVTQSSRYLVKRTGEKVFLECVQDMDHENMFWYRQDPGLGLRLIYFSYDVKMKEKGDIPEGYSVSREKKERFSLILESASTNQTSMYLCASRSQLRRGAGSPLHFGNGTRLTVT.

V is TRBV11-3 and J is TRBJ2-7, with 8 bases that match TRBD1. Trimming took 6 bases from V and 7 from J; bases not matched to a gene: 8. The CDR3 contains 13 residues. The germline CDR1 and CDR2 sequences are SGHNT and YENEEA. In nucleotides, the CDR3 is TGTGCCAGCAGAAAACAGGGGGATGGGGAGCAGTACTTC. Its translation is CASRKQGDGEQYF.

The chain employs TRBV7-2 and TRBJ2-1; D is unclear. This CDR3 contains 13 residues. Germline CDR1 reads SGHTA; CDR2 reads FQGNSA. Trimming took off 1 base at V and 4 bases at J, with 5 bases between the two ends. The chain's CDR3 is CASSLVPYNEQFF. DNA for the CDR3: TGTGCCAGCAGCTTAGTCCCGTACAATGAGCAGTTCTTC.

CDR3 region: CASSQDQGSFAKNIQYF. CDR3 DNA: TGTGCCAGCAGCCAAGATCAAGGAAGCTTCGCCAAAAACATTCAGTACTTC. The chain combines TRBV3-1 (or the pseudogene TRBV3-2) with TRBJ2-4, with D unclear. The CDR3 has 17 amino acids. In germline, CDR1 is LGHDT, CDR2 YNNKEL (reference sequence). V lost 0 bases and J lost 1, with 13 bases in between.

This CDR3 reads CASSLWGTGNTEAFF. The CDR3 region has the DNA TGCGCCAGCAGCTTGTGGGGGACAGGGAACACTGAAGCTTTCTTT. The genes are TRBV5-1 and TRBJ1-1; 8 bases fit TRBD1. The trim removed 1 base at V and 1 base at J, leaving 3 bases unmatched. Germline V gene sequence: CDR1 SGHRS, CDR2 YFSETQ. CDR3 length equals 15 residues.

The chain recombines TRBV2 with TRBJ2-7, with 7 positions matching TRBD1. V shed 7 bases, J shed 5 bases, and the junction held 8 bases outside the gene matches. CDR1 and CDR2 from the germline V gene are SNHLY and FYNNEI. CDR3 length: 13 residues. The CDR3 DNA sequence: TGTGCCAGCAATGAGGGGGCGATGAACGAGCAGTACTTC. The encoded protein is CASNEGAMNEQYF.

The chain employs TRBV18 and TRBJ2-1, with D hard to call. With 5 bases removed from V and 0 bases from J, the gap between germline ends came to 5 bases. Germline lookup yields CDR1 KGHSH and CDR2 LQKENI. The CDR3 has 13 residues. The CDR3 reads CASSDYSYNEQFF. The CDR3 region has the DNA TGTGCCAGCTCAGATTACTCCTACAATGAGCAGTTCTTC.

In nucleotides, the CDR3 is TGTGCCAGCAGCGACTCGTGGGAGGACAATGAGCAGTTCTTC. Protein product: CASSDSWEDNEQFF. The chain employs TRBV11-3 and TRBJ2-1, with a tentative D call TRBD2 (6 bases). Germline V gene data show CDR1 as SGHNT and CDR2 as YENEEA. The CDR3 covers 14 residues. V was clipped by 5 bases and J by 5 bases, with 13 bases between them. Full variable domain (remainder filled in from reference TRBV11-3 and TRBJ2-1): EAGVVQSPRYKIIEKKQPVAFWCNPISGHNTLYWYLQNLGQGPELLIRYENEEAVDDSQLPKDRFSAERLKGVDSTLKIQPAELGDSAVYLCASSDSWEDNEQFFGPGTRLTVL.

The chain couples TRBV6-5 to TRBJ1-1, with 10 bases identical to TRBD1. V was clipped by 7 bases and J by 7 bases; unmatched bases: 9. CDR3 length: 14 amino acids. The germline CDR1 and CDR2 sequences are MNHEY and SVGAGI. The CDR3 nucleotides are TGTGCCAGCACCCCCCGCCGGGACAGGGGTGAAGCTTTCTTT. It is translated as CASTPRRDRGEAFF.

The chain recombines TRBV28 with TRBJ1-3; no firm D call. The V end lost 8 bases, the J end lost 2 bases, and 16 bases lay between the germline ends. The CDR3 covers 15 residues. Germline V CDR1 and CDR2: MDHEN, SYDVKM. The CDR3 DNA reads TGTGCCAGCTTCGGAGGGTATTTAACTGGAAACACCATATATTTT. It codes for CASFGGYLTGNTIYF.

The chain employs TRBV28 and TRBJ2-7; D is possibly TRBD1 (6 bases). Germline lookup yields CDR1 MDHEN and CDR2 SYDVKM. The CDR3 loop spans 13 amino acids. Trimming removed 6 bases from V and 5 bases from J, with 14 bases in between. This chain's CDR3 is CASRIQGVDEQYF. CDR3 nucleotide sequence: TGTGCCAGCAGGATACAGGGTGTGGACGAGCAGTACTTC.

This clone was observed a handful of times. This rearrangement joins TRBV13 to TRBJ2-2; TRBD2 matches 14 bases. Germline V CDR1 and CDR2: PRHDT, FYEKMQ (reference sequence). J was trimmed by 1 base and V by 4 bases; bases with no gene match: 2. This CDR3 has 17 amino acids. The CDR3 loop reads CASSSGLAGGNTGELFF. CDR3 nucleotides: TGTGCCAGCAGCTCCGGACTAGCGGGAGGGAACACCGGGGAGCTGTTTTTT.

This rearrangement joins TRBV27 to TRBJ1-5; D uncertain. Germline assignment: CDR1 MNHEY and CDR2 SMNVEV (reference sequence). V gave up 2 bases and J gave up 0 bases, with 5 bases separating them. The CDR3 extends over 14 amino acids. The CDR3 here is CASSLGNSNQPQHF. The CDR3 nucleotides are TGTGCCAGCAGTTTAGGCAATAGCAATCAGCCCCAGCATTTT.

The genes are TRBV2 and TRBJ1-1; D remains unclear. The CDR3 is 13 amino acids. V lost 6 bases to trimming and J lost 11 bases, with 19 bases between them. CDR1 and CDR2 from the germline V gene are SNHLY and FYNNEI. The CDR3 loop is CASRRNPYGRAFF. The CDR3, as DNA: TGTGCCAGCAGGCGAAACCCCTACGGGCGGGCTTTCTTT. The entire variable domain, with the rest obtained from reference TRBV2 and TRBJ1-1, is as follows: EPEVTQTPSHQVTQMGQEVILRCVPISNHLYFYWYRQILGQKVEFLVSFYNNEISEKSEIFDDQFSVERPDGSNFTLKIRSTKLEDSAMYFCASRRNPYGRAFFGQGTRLTVV.

This chain joins TRBV6-2 or TRBV6-3 and TRBJ2-1, with a weak D call TRBD2 (6 bases). The germline V and J ends were trimmed by 4 bases and 2 bases, with 15 bases remaining between them. This CDR3 is 16 amino acids long. Per the germline V gene, CDR1 is MNHEY and CDR2 is SVGEGT. The CDR3 here is CASSLPSAGTYNEQFF. As DNA, the CDR3 is TGTGCCAGCAGTTTACCATCTGCGGGGACCTACAATGAGCAGTTCTTC.

This clone came up a few times. The chain uses TRBV24-1 and TRBJ1-5, with TRBD1 matching 7 bases. CDR1 is KGHDR, CDR2 SFDVKD, per germline. The V gene end was trimmed by 3 bases and the J gene end by 3 bases; junction bases not matched to a gene: 4. There are 15 residues in the CDR3. CDR3 protein: CATSDHRGSNQPQHF. The CDR3 DNA follows: TGTGCCACCAGTGATCACAGGGGTTCCAATCAGCCCCAGCATTTT.

CDR3 nucleotide sequence: TGTGCCAGCAGCTTAAGCCCCGAAGATACGCAGTATTTT. Translating gives CASSLSPEDTQYF. The chain employs TRBV11-2 and TRBJ2-3; D is undetermined. Per the germline V gene, CDR1 is SGHAT and CDR2 is FQNNGV. Trimming shortened V by 2 bases and J by 5 bases, and 8 bases separated the two germline ends. CDR3 size: 13 residues.

This chain joins TRBV7-2 and TRBJ2-7; 7 bases line up with TRBD2. Germline lookup yields CDR1 SGHTA and CDR2 FQGNSA. This CDR3 spans 14 amino acids. V shed 3 bases, J shed 4 bases, and the junction held 6 bases outside the gene matches. This CDR3 reads CASSFLGGGYEQYF. The CDR3, as DNA: TGTGCCAGCAGCTTTCTAGGCGGGGGATACGAGCAGTACTTC. Together with reference TRBV7-2 and TRBJ2-7, the CDR3 gives the full variable domain: GAGVSQSPSNKVTEKGKDVELRCDPISGHTALYWYRQSLGQGLEFLIYFQGNSAPDKSGLPSDRFSAERTGGSVSTLTIQRTQQEDSAVYLCASSFLGGGYEQYFGPGTRLTVT.

V and J are TRBV5-1 and TRBJ2-1; 10 nucleotides line up with TRBD2. Losses at the gene ends were 4 bases for V and 6 bases for J; bases not matched to a gene: 13. The CDR3 has 17 amino acids. Germline loops: CDR1 SGHRS, CDR2 YFSETQ. The CDR3 region has the DNA TGCGCCAGCAGCCTCGAAACGACTAGCGGGTCGCCCAATGAGCAGTTCTTC. This sequence encodes CASSLETTSGSPNEQFF.

The genes are TRBV5-4 and TRBJ2-7; 9 bases are shared with TRBD1. The CDR3 has 16 residues. Trimming took 2 bases from V and 4 from J; bases not matched to a gene: 10. CDR1 SGHNT and CDR2 YYREEE come from the germline V gene (reference sequence). For the CDR3, the DNA is TGTGCCAGCAGCTTAGGTCCGGGGACAGGGCAGTACGAGCAGTACTTC. Amino acid sequence: CASSLGPGTGQYEQYF.

This chain joins TRBV5-1 and TRBJ2-7; D may be TRBD2 (5 bases). The germline CDR1 and CDR2 sequences are SGHRS and YFSETQ. CDR3 length: 13 residues. Trimming took off 5 bases at V and 4 bases at J, with 13 bases between the two ends. The CDR3 bases are TGCGCCAGCAGTTTACTAGTACCTTACGAGCAGTACTTC. It codes for CASSLLVPYEQYF. Complete variable domain (other parts from reference TRBV5-1 and TRBJ2-7): KAGVTQTPRYLIKTRGQQVTLSCSPISGHRSVSWYQQTPGQGLQFLFEYFSETQRNKGNFPGRFSGRQFSNSRSEMNVSTLELGDSALYLCASSLLVPYEQYFGPGTRLTVT.

This clone was counted a single time. V and J are TRBV5-1 and TRBJ1-2; 8 bases match TRBD1. The CDR3 runs 12 residues. V was pared by 7 bases and J by 5 bases, with 4 bases of the junction left unmatched. The germline V gene encodes CDR1 SGHRS and CDR2 YFSETQ. The CDR3 nucleotides are TGCGCCAGCTCGGACAGGGCTTATGGCTACACCTTC. Amino acids: CASSDRAYGYTF.

This clone was seen more than once but under ten times. The chain links TRBV4-1 to TRBJ1-1; no clear D. This CDR3 contains 12 residues. V was cut by 1 base and J by 10 bases, with 10 bases left in between. CDR1 and CDR2 (germline): MGHRA, YSYEKL. Here the CDR3 reads CASSQGADPAFF. CDR3 bases: TGCGCCAGCAGCCAAGGGGCCGACCCAGCTTTCTTT.

The chain combines TRBV28 with TRBJ2-7, with no clear D. V was pared by 5 bases and J by 3 bases, with 14 bases between. This CDR3 comprises 14 residues. Germline CDR1 is MDHEN and CDR2 is SYDVKM. The CDR3 is CASSPRQQRYEQYF. The DNA of the CDR3 is TGTGCCAGCAGTCCCCGGCAGCAGCGCTACGAGCAGTACTTC.